This paragraph reports one TCR beta chain. Antigen unknown. This entry belongs to a study of OX40 agonist ivuxolimab in advanced cancers. Study as a whole: Partial responses were achieved by three patients, of whom one had hepatocellular carcinoma and two had cutaneous melanoma. Study-level results: At 0.1 to 3.0 mg/kg, clonal expansion of CD4+ and CD8+ blood T cells had occurred by week 6. Average numbers of expanded clones were greater in CD8+ T cells than in CD4+.

Assay used: immunoSEQ multiplex PCR; TCRdb lists only in-frame clones, some missing. The data show fewer than 90,000 clones, 90% to 95% seen once. The CDR3 sequence is 14 residues long. The V gene lost 2 bases and the J gene lost 1 base, with 7 bases spanning the gap. The germline CDR1 and CDR2 sequences are MNHEY and SMNVEV (reference sequence). The chain employs TRBV27 and TRBJ2-3; D perhaps matches TRBD2 (6 bases). Sequenced material: CD4+ or CD8+ T cells sorted from blood, taken in a trial of the OX40 agonist ivuxolimab. The clonotype was recovered from an adult with an advanced solid tumor such as melanoma, head and neck, liver or kidney cancer. CDR3 region: CASSLERGTDTQYF. For the CDR3, the DNA is TGTGCCAGCAGTTTAGAGCGGGGCACAGATACGCAGTATTTT.